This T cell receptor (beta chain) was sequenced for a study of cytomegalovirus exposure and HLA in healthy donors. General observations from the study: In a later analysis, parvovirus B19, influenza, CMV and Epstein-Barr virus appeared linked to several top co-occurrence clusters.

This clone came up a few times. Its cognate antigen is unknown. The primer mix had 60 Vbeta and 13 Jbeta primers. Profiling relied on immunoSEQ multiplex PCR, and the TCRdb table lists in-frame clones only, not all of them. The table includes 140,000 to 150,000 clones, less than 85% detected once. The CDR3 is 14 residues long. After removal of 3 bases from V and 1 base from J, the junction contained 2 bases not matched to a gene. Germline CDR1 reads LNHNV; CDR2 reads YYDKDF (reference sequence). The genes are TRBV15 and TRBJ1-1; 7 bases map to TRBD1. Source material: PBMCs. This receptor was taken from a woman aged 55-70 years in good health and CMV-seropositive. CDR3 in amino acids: CATSREGANTEAFF. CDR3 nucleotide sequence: TGTGCCACCAGCAGGGAGGGGGCGAACACTGAAGCTTTCTTT.